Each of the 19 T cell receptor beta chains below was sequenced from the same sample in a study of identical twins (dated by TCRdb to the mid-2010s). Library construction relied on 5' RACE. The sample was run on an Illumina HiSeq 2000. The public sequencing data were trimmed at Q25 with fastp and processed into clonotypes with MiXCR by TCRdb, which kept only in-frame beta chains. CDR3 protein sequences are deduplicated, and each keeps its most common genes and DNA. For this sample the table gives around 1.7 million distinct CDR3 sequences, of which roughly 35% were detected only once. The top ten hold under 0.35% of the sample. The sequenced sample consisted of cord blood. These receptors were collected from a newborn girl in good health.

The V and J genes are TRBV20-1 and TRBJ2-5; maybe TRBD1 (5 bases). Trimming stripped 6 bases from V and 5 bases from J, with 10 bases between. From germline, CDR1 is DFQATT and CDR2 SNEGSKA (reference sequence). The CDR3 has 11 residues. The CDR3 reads CSADKGETQYF. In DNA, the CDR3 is TGCAGTGCGGACAAGGGGGAGACCCAGTACTTC.

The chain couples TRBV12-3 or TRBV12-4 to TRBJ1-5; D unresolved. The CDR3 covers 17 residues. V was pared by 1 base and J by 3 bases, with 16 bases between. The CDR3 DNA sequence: TGTGCCAGCAGTTTAGACCCGGCCACAGCGGACAATCAGCCCCAGCATTTT. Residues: CASSLDPATADNQPQHF.

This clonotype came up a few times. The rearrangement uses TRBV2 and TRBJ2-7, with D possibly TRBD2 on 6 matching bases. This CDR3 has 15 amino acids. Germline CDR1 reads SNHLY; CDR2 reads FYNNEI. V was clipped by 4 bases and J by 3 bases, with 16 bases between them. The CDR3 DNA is TGTGCCAGCAGTGGTCTCCGGGGGATCTTCTACGAGCAGTACTTC. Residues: CASSGLRGIFYEQYF.

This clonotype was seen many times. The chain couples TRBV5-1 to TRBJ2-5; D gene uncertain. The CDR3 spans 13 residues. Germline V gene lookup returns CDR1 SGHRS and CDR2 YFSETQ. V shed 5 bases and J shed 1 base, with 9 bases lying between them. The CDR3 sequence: CASRGTFQETQYF. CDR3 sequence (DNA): TGCGCCAGCAGGGGAACCTTCCAAGAGACCCAGTACTTC.

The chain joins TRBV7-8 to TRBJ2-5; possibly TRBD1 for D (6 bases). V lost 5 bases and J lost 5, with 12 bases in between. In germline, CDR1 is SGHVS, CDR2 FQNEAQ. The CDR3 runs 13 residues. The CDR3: CASSLGQIETQYF. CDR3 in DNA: TGTGCCAGCAGCCTAGGACAGATCGAGACCCAGTACTTC. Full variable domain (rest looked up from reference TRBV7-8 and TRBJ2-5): GAGVSQSPRYKVAKRGQDVALRCDPISGHVSLFWYQQALGQGPEFLTYFQNEAQLDKSGLPSDRFFAERPEGSVSTLKIQRTQQEDSAVYLCASSLGQIETQYFGPGTRLLVL.

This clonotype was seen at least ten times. CDR3: CSALSGRLPYEQYF. The CDR3 DNA is TGCAGTGCTCTTAGCGGGAGGCTCCCCTACGAGCAGTACTTC. J is TRBJ2-7 and V is TRBV20-1; 10 bases fit TRBD2. The trim removed 5 bases at V and 2 bases at J, leaving 6 bases unmatched. Germline CDR1 reads DFQATT; CDR2 reads SNEGSKA (reference sequence). The CDR3 length is 14 residues.

This chain's CDR3 is CASSSAVGETQYF. In nucleotides, the CDR3 is TGTGCCAGCAGCTCAGCAGTGGGGGAGACCCAGTACTTC. V gene TRBV9 combines with J gene TRBJ2-7; no firm D call. The DNA end favors TRBJ2-5, so the J call may be wrong. The CDR3 covers 13 residues. Germline CDR1 is SGDLS and CDR2 is YYNGEE.

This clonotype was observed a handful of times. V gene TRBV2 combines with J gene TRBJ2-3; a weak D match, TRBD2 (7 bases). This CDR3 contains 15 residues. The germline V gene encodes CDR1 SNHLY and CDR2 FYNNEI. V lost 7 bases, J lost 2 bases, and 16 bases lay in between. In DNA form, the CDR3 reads TGTGCCAGCATCCGGACTAGGGGGGTCACAGATACGCAGTATTTT. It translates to CASIRTRGVTDTQYF.

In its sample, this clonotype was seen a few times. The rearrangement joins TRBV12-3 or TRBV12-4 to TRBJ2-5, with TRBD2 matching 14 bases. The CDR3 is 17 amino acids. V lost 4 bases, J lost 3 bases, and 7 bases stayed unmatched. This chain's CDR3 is CASSSLTSGGGKETQYF. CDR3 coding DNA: TGTGCCAGCAGTTCTCTGACTAGCGGGGGGGGGAAAGAGACCCAGTACTTC.

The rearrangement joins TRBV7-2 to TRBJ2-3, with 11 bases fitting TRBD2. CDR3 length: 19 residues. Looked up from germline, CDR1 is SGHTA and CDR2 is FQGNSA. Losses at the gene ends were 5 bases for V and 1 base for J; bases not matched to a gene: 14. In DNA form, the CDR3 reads TGTGCCAGCAGCCCATACCCAGGACTAGCGGGCTCCCGCACAGATACGCAGTATTTT. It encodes CASSPYPGLAGSRTDTQYF. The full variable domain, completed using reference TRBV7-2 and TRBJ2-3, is GAGVSQSPSNKVTEKGKDVELRCDPISGHTALYWYRQSLGQGLEFLIYFQGNSAPDKSGLPSDRFSAERTGGSVSTLTIQRTQQEDSAVYLCASSPYPGLAGSRTDTQYFGPGTRLTVL.

The CDR3 region is CASSPAGPTYEQYF. The CDR3 coding sequence is TGTGCCAGCAGTCCAGCGGGCCCCACCTACGAGCAGTACTTC. J is TRBJ2-5 and V is TRBV2, with a tentative D call TRBD2 (6 bases). The J call may be wrong; the DNA end is better matched by TRBJ2-7. The CDR3 is 14 amino acids. Germline V gene lookup returns CDR1 SNHLY and CDR2 FYNNEI.

The CDR3: CASSLSSGGVLGTQYF. The CDR3 DNA reads TGCGCCAGCAGCCTCTCTAGCGGGGGAGTTTTAGGGACCCAGTACTTC. This rearrangement joins TRBV5-1 to TRBJ2-7, with 10 nucleotides matching TRBD2. The DNA end is more similar to TRBJ2-5, so the J call may be wrong. Looked up from germline, CDR1 is SGHRS and CDR2 is YFSETQ. This CDR3 spans 16 amino acids.

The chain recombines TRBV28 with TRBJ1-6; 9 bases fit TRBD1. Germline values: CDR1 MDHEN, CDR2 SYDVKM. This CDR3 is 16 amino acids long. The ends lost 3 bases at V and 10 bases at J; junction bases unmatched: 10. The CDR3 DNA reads TGTGCCAGCAGTTTGGGTATGCGGACAGGGGTCTCACCCCTCCACTTT. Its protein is CASSLGMRTGVSPLHF.

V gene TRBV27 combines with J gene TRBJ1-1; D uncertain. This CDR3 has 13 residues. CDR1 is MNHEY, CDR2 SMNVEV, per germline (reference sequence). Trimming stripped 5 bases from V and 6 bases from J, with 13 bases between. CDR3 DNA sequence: TGTGCCAGCAGTAGCGGGATCGGGGCTGAAGCTTTCTTT. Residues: CASSSGIGAEAFF.

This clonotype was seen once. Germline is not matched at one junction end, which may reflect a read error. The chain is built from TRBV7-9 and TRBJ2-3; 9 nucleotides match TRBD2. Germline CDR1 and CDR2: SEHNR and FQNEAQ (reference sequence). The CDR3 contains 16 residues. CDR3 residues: CASNLSSGGFTDTQYF. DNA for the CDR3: TGTGCCAGCAACTTAAGTAGCGGGGGATTCACAGATACGCAGTATTTT. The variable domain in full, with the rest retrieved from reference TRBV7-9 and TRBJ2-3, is DTGVSQNPRHKITKRGQNVTFRCDPISEHNRLYWYRQTLGQGPEFLTYFQNEAQLEKSRLLSDRFSAERPKGSFSTLEIQRTEQGDSAMYLCASNLSSGGFTDTQYFGPGTRLTVL.

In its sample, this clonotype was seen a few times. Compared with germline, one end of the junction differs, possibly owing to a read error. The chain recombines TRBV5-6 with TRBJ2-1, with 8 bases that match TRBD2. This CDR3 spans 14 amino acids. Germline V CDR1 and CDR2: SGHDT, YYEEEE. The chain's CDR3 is CSSTLAGSYNEQFF. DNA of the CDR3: TGTTCCAGCACTCTAGCGGGCTCCTACAATGAGCAGTTCTTC.

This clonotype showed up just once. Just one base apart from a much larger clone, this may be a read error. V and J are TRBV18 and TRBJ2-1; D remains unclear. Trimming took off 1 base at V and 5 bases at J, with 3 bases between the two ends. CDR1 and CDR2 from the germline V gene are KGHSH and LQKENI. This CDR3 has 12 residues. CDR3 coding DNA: TGTGCCAGCTCACCACAGAACAATGAGCAGTTCTTC. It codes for CASSPQNNEQFF.

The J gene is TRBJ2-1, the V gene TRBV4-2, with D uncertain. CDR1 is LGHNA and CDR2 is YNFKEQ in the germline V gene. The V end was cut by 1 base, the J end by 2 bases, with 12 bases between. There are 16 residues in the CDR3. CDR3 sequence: CASSQVGTATYNEQFF. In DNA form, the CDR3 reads TGTGCCAGCAGCCAAGTCGGAACTGCCACCTACAATGAGCAGTTCTTC.

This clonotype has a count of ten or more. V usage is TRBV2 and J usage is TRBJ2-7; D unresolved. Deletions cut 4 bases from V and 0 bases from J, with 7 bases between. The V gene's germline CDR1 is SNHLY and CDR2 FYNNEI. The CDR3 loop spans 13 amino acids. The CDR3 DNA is TGTGCCAGCAGTGTTGACGGCTCCTACGAGCAGTACTTC. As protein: CASSVDGSYEQYF.